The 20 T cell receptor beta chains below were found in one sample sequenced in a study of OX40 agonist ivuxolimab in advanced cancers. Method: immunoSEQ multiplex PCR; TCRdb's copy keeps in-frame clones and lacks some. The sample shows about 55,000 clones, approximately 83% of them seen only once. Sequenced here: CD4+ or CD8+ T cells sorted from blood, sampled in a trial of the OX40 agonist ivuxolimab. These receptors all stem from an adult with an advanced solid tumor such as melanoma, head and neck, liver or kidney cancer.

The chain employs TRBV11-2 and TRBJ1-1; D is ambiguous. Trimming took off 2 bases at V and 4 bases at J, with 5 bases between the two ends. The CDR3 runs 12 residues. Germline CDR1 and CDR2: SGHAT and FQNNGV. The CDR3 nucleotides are TGTGCCAGCAGCTTATTGGTCACTGAAGCTTTCTTT. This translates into CASSLLVTEAFF.

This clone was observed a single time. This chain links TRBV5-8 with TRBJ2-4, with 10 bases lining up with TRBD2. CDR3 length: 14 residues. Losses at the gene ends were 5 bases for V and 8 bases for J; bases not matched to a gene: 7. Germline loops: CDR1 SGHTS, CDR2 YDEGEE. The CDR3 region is CASRNSGGLDIQYF. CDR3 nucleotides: TGTGCCAGCAGGAATAGCGGGGGGTTAGACATTCAGTACTTC.

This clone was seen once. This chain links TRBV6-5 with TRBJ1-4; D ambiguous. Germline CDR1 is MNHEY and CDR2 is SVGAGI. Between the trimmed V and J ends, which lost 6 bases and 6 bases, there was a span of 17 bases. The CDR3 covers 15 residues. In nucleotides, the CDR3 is TGTGCCAGCAGAACCCTGCGGGAAAATTATGAAAAACTGTTTTTT. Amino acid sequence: CASRTLRENYEKLFF.

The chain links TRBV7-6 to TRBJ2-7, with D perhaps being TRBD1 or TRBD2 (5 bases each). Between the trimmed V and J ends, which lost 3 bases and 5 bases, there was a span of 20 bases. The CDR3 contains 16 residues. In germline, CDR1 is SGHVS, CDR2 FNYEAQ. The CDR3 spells CASSFQTSGGIDEQYF. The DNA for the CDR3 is TGTGCCAGCAGCTTCCAAACTAGTGGGGGTATCGACGAGCAGTACTTC.

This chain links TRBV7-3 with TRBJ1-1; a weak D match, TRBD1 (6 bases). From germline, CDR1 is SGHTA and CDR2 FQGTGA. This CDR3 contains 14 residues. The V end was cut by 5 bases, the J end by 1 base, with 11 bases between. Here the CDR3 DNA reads TGTGCCAGCAGCCTGGGACACCCGAACACTGAAGCTTTCTTT. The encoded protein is CASSLGHPNTEAFF.

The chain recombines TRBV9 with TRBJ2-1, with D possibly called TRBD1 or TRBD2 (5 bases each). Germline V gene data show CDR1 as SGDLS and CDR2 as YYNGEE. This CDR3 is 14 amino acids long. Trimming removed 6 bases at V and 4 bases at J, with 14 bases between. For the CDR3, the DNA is TGTGCCAGCACCTCAGAGTGGGGGTACAATGAGCAGTTCTTC. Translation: CASTSEWGYNEQFF.

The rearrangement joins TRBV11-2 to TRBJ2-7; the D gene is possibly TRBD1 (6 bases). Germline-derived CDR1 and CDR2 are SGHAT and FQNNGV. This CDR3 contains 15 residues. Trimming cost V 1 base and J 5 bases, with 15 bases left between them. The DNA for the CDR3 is TGTGCCAGCAGCTTAGTGGGGGCGGTTATGGACGAGCAGTACTTC. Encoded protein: CASSLVGAVMDEQYF. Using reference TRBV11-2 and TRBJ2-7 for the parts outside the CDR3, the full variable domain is EAGVAQSPRYKIIEKRQSVAFWCNPISGHATLYWYQQILGQGPKLLIQFQNNGVVDDSQLPKDRFSAERLKGVDSTLKIQPAKLEDSAVYLCASSLVGAVMDEQYFGPGTRLTVT.

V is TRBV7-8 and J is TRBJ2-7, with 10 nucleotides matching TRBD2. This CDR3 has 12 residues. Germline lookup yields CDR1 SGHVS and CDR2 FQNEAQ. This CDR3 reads CASGGLSYEQYF. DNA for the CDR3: TGTGCTAGCGGGGGGCTCTCCTACGAGCAGTACTTC. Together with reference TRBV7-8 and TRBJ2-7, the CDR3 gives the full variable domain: GAGVSQSPRYKVAKRGQDVALRCDPISGHVSLFWYQQALGQGPEFLTYFQNEAQLDKSGLPSDRFFAERPEGSVSTLKIQRTQQEDSAVYLCASGGLSYEQYFGPGTRLTVT.

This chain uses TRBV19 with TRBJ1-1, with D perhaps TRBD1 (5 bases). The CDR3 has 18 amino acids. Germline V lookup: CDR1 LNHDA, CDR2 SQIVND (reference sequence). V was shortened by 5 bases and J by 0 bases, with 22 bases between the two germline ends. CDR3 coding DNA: TGTGCCAGTAGTCCATTCGGGGCCAGGGAAGTTATGAACACTGAAGCTTTCTTT. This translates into CASSPFGAREVMNTEAFF.

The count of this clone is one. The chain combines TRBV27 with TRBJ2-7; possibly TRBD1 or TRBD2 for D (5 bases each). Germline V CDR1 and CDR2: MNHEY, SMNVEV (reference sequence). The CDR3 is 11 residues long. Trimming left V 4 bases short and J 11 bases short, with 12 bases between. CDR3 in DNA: TGTGCCAGCAGTTGGGGACGATCGGAGTACTTC. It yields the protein CASSWGRSEYF.

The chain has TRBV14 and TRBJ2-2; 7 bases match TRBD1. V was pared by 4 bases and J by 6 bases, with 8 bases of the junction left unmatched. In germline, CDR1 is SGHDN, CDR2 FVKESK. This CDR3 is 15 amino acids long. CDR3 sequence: CASSRGQALAGELFF. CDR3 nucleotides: TGTGCCAGCAGCCGTGGACAGGCGCTGGCCGGGGAGCTGTTTTTT. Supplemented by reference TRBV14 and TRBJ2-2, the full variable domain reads EAGVTQFPSHSVIEKGQTVTLRCDPISGHDNLYWYRRVMGKEIKFLLHFVKESKQDESGMPNNRFLAERTGGTYSTLKVQPAELEDSGVYFCASSRGQALAGELFFGEGSRLTVL.

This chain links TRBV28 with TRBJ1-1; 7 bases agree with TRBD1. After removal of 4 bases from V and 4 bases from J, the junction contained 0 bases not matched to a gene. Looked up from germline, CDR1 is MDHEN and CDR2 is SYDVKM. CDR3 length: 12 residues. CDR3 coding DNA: TGTGCCAGCAGTTCAGGGGGCACTGAAGCTTTCTTT. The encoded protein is CASSSGGTEAFF.

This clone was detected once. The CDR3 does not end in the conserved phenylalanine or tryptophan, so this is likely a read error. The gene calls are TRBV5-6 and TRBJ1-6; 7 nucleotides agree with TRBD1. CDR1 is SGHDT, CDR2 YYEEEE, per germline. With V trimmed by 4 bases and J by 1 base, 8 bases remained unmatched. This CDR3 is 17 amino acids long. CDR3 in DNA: TGTGCCAGCAGCAACGACAGGGAGGAATCCTATAATTCACCCCTCCACCTT. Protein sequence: CASSNDREESYNSPLHL.

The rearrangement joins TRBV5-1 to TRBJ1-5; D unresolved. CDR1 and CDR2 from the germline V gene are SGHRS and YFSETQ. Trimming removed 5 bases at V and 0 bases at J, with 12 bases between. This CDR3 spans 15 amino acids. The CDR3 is CASRPYSNSNQPQHF. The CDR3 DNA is TGCGCCAGCAGACCTTACAGTAATAGCAATCAGCCCCAGCATTTT.

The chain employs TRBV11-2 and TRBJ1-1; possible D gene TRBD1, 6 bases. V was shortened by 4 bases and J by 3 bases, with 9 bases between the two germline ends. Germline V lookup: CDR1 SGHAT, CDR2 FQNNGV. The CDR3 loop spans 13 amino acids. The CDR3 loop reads CASSYGGHTEAFF. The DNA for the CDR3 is TGTGCCAGCAGCTATGGGGGCCACACTGAAGCTTTCTTT.

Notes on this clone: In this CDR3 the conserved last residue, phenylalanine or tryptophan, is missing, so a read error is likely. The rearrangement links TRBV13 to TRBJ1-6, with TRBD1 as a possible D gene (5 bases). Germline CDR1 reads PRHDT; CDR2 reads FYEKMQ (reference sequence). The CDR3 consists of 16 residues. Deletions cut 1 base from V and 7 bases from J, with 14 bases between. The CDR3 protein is CASSLAAGPTNSPLHL. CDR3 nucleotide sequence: TGTGCCAGCAGCTTAGCAGCGGGACCAACCAATTCACCCCTCCACCTT.

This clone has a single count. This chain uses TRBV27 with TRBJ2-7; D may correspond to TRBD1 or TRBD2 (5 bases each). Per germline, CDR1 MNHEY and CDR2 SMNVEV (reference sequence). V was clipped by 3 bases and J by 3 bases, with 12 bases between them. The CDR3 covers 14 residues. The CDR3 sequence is CASSFGDPLYEQYF. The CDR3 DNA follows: TGTGCCAGCAGTTTTGGGGACCCGCTCTACGAGCAGTACTTC.

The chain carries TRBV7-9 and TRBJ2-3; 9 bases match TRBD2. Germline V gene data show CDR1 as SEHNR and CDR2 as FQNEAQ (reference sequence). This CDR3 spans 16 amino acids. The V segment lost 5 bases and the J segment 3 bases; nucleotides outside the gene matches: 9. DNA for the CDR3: TGTGCCAGCAGCCGCGAGCGGGGGGCGGGGACAGATACGCAGTATTTT. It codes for CASSRERGAGTDTQYF. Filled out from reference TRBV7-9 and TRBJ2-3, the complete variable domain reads DTGVSQNPRHKITKRGQNVTFRCDPISEHNRLYWYRQTLGQGPEFLTYFQNEAQLEKSRLLSDRFSAERPKGSFSTLEIQRTEQGDSAMYLCASSRERGAGTDTQYFGPGTRLTVL.

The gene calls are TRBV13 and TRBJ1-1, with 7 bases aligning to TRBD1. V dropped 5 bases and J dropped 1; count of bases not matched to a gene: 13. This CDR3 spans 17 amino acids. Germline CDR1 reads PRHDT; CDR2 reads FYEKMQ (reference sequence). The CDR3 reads CASSEIIQGTGNTEAFF. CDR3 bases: TGTGCCAGCAGCGAGATCATACAGGGGACCGGGAACACTGAAGCTTTCTTT. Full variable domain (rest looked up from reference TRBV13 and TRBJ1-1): AAGVIQSPRHLIKEKRETATLKCYPIPRHDTVYWYQQGPGQDPQFLISFYEKMQSDKGSIPDRFSAQQFSDYHSELNMSSLELGDSALYFCASSEIIQGTGNTEAFFGQGTRLTVV.

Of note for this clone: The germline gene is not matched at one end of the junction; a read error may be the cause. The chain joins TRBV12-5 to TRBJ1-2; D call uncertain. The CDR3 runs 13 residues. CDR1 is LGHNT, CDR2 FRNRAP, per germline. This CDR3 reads CASGLLDGSPPFF. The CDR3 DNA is TGTGCTAGTGGTTTGTTGGACGGCTCTCCTCCGTTCTTC. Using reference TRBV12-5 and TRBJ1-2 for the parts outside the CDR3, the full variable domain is DARVTQTPRHKVTEMGQEVTMRCQPILGHNTVFWYRQTMMQGLELLAYFRNRAPLDDSGMPKDRFSAEMPDATLATLKIQPSEPRDSAVYFCASGLLDGSPPFFGSGTRLTVV.